Following are 22 T cell receptor beta chains from one sample sequenced in a study of T cells in Graves' hyperthyroidism and ophthalmopathy. The source material, RNA transcripts, was used to amplify TCR beta CDR3 regions. First-round RT-PCR of the TCR CDR3 relied on the HTBI primer set. MiXCR, applied by TCRdb to the multiplex PCR reads, yields one record per CDR3 protein. The sample includes about 350,000 distinct CDR3 sequences, about 18% of them seen just once. Sequenced: blood. Receptor source: a woman aged 18-29 years with Graves' hyperthyroidism.

The V gene is TRBV5-4, the J gene TRBJ2-2; 9 bases are a match to TRBD1. CDR3 length: 15 amino acids. The ends lost 4 bases at V and 7 bases at J; junction bases unmatched: 8. Germline loops: CDR1 SGHNT, CDR2 YYREEE (reference sequence). The CDR3 sequence is CASSRPGQGFGELFF. Here the CDR3 DNA reads TGTGCCAGCAGCCGCCCGGGACAGGGTTTCGGGGAGCTGTTTTTT.

This clonotype was recorded at least ten times. This rearrangement joins TRBV27 to TRBJ1-5; D ambiguous. This CDR3 is built from 15 residues. The germline gives CDR1 MNHEY, CDR2 SMNVEV (reference sequence). Trimming took 5 bases from V and 12 from J, leaving 23 bases between them. CDR3 sequence reads: CASSPGPKGMRLQHF. In nucleotides, the CDR3 is TGTGCCAGCAGTCCTGGTCCGAAGGGTATGAGGCTCCAGCATTTT.

About this clonotype itself: A much larger clone sits a single nucleotide away, making a read error possible. The chain employs TRBV5-6 and TRBJ2-2, with a tentative D call TRBD2 (5 bases). The CDR3 consists of 17 residues. In germline, CDR1 is SGHDT, CDR2 YYEEEE. The CDR3 region is CASSLWGKSGPTGEMFF. In DNA, the CDR3 is TGTGCCAGCAGCTTGTGGGGAAAAAGTGGTCCTACCGGGGAGATGTTTTTT.

The chain is built from TRBV6-1 and TRBJ2-7; 9 positions match TRBD1. J lost 6 bases, V lost 6 bases, and 9 bases had no gene match. The CDR3 is 14 residues long. Per the germline V gene, CDR1 is MNHNS and CDR2 is SASEGT. The CDR3 spells CASSRDRDSGEQYF. As DNA, the CDR3 is TGTGCCAGCAGCCGGGACAGGGATAGTGGCGAGCAGTACTTC.

This clonotype was detected many times. The rearrangement uses TRBV15 and TRBJ2-6; D is unclear. CDR1 and CDR2 (germline): LNHNV, YYDKDF (reference sequence). This CDR3 comprises 15 residues. V was pared by 5 bases and J by 8 bases, with 16 bases between. The DNA of the CDR3 is TGTGCCACCAGCGTTTCGGCACCCTCCTCCAACGTCCTGACTTTC. Translation: CATSVSAPSSNVLTF.

This clonotype was observed many times. The V and J genes are TRBV19 and TRBJ2-7; D is unclear. The CDR3 contains 14 residues. Germline CDR1 is LNHDA and CDR2 is SQIVND (reference sequence). V dropped 3 bases and J dropped 2 bases, with 11 bases sitting between them. The CDR3 coding sequence is TGTGCCAGTAGTATGATCGACCGAACCTACGAGCAGTACTTC. It translates to CASSMIDRTYEQYF.

This clonotype has at least ten counts. The gene calls are TRBV7-8 and TRBJ1-1; D gene ambiguous. Trimming removed 5 bases at V and 0 bases at J, with 7 bases between. Germline V gene sequence: CDR1 SGHVS, CDR2 FQNEAQ. The CDR3 extends over 13 amino acids. As DNA, the CDR3 is TGTGCCAGCAGCCAACAAATGAACACTGAAGCTTTCTTT. This gives the protein CASSQQMNTEAFF.

This clonotype was seen ten or more times. V and J are TRBV6-5 and TRBJ2-5; 12 positions match TRBD2. CDR1 MNHEY and CDR2 SVGAGI come from the germline V gene. CDR3 length: 15 residues. With 5 bases clipped from V and 5 bases from J, the junction kept 6 bases outside the gene matches. The CDR3 nucleotides read TGTGCCAGCAGTATTCTAGCGGGGGGGGAGGAGACCCAGTACTTC. Encoded protein: CASSILAGGEETQYF.

This clonotype was seen repeatedly, ten times or more. The chain links TRBV2 to TRBJ2-2, with a possible D match to TRBD2 (5 bases). With 6 bases removed from V and 4 bases from J, the gap between germline ends came to 15 bases. The CDR3 sequence is 15 residues long. Germline CDR1 reads SNHLY; CDR2 reads FYNNEI. The DNA of the CDR3 is TGTGCCAGCAGGGGCCAGCGCGGAGGCACCGGGGAGCTGTTTTTT. Protein sequence: CASRGQRGGTGELFF.

A remark on this clonotype: One end of the junction is discordant with germline, which a read error may explain. V is TRBV27 and J is TRBJ2-4, with TRBD1 matching over 7 bases. The CDR3 contains 14 residues. The V gene's germline CDR1 is MNHEY and CDR2 SMNVEV (reference sequence). The CDR3 sequence: CASSLSGGANIKYF. As DNA, the CDR3 is TGTGCCAGCAGTTTATCAGGGGGCGCGAACATTAAGTACTTC.

This clonotype was counted many times. The chain couples TRBV20-1 to TRBJ1-1, with TRBD1 matching 8 bases. This CDR3 spans 13 amino acids. After removal of 3 bases from V and 1 base from J, the junction contained 1 base not matched to a gene. CDR1 and CDR2 (germline): DFQATT, SNEGSKA (reference sequence). The CDR3 DNA sequence: TGCAGTGCTAGCGACAGGGGGAACACTGAAGCTTTCTTT. This encodes CSASDRGNTEAFF.

Comments on this clonotype: This may be a read error: a much more frequent sequence differs by one nucleotide. V usage is TRBV4-2 and J usage is TRBJ2-2, with D possibly being TRBD2 (5 bases). The CDR3 has 17 amino acids. The V gene's germline CDR1 is LGHNA and CDR2 YNFKEQ. CDR3 DNA sequence: TGTGCCAGCAGCCAAGAGGGTGGACCACTAACGACCGGGGAGCTGTTGTTT. This codes for CASSQEGGPLTTGELLF.

This clonotype was observed at least ten times. The genes are TRBV2 and TRBJ1-1; D is ambiguous. Germline CDR1 is SNHLY and CDR2 is FYNNEI. Between the trimmed V and J ends, which lost 6 bases and 5 bases, there was a span of 13 bases. This CDR3 contains 13 residues. CDR3 coding DNA: TGTGCCAGCAGCTCCAGTCCCGTGACTGAAGCTTTCTTT. It specifies CASSSSPVTEAFF. The full variable domain, rest sourced from reference TRBV2 and TRBJ1-1, is EPEVTQTPSHQVTQMGQEVILRCVPISNHLYFYWYRQILGQKVEFLVSFYNNEISEKSEIFDDQFSVERPDGSNFTLKIRSTKLEDSAMYFCASSSSPVTEAFFGQGTRLTVV.

This clonotype was seen repeatedly, ten times or more. This CDR3 reads CASSAWDRGRGAFF. The DNA of the CDR3 is TGTGCCAGCAGTGCCTGGGACAGGGGAAGAGGAGCTTTCTTT. The genes are TRBV28 and TRBJ1-1; 10 bases align to TRBD1. Trimming removed 5 bases from V and 10 bases from J; junction bases left unmatched: 10. Germline CDR1 is MDHEN and CDR2 is SYDVKM. This CDR3 region has 14 residues.

The sample holds many counts of this clonotype. The rearrangement joins TRBV10-3 to TRBJ1-1; the D is unclear. V was cut by 10 bases and J by 4 bases, with 13 bases left in between. The CDR3 extends over 12 amino acids. Per the germline V gene, CDR1 is ENHRY and CDR2 is SYGVKD. CDR3 bases: TGTGCCACCAACGAAGGTGTCACTGAAGCTTTCTTT. This encodes CATNEGVTEAFF.

This clonotype was counted only a few times. The J gene is TRBJ1-2, the V gene TRBV4-2; D call uncertain. Trimming took 1 base from V and 5 from J, leaving 11 bases between them. CDR3 length: 14 residues. The V gene's germline CDR1 is LGHNA and CDR2 YNFKEQ. The DNA for the CDR3 is TGTGCCAGCAGCCAAGGTCCGGTCCCATATGGCTACACCTTC. Protein: CASSQGPVPYGYTF.

J is TRBJ2-7 and V is TRBV11-2; TRBD2 is a possible D gene (7 bases). Germline assignment: CDR1 SGHAT and CDR2 FQNNGV. The CDR3 covers 14 residues. Deletions cut 6 bases from V and 0 bases from J, with 12 bases between. Here the CDR3 DNA reads TGTGCCAGCAGTAACGCGGGGGCCTCCTACGAGCAGTACTTC. Translation gives CASSNAGASYEQYF.

This clonotype appeared many times. The V gene is TRBV30, the J gene TRBJ1-1; 7 nucleotides align to TRBD1. Germline lookup yields CDR1 GTSNPN and CDR2 SVGIG (reference sequence). Trimming removed 5 bases from V and 7 bases from J; junction bases left unmatched: 4. The CDR3 spans 11 residues. CDR3 in DNA: TGTGCCTGGTCCAGGGGGAATGAAGCTTTCTTT. It yields the protein CAWSRGNEAFF.

This clonotype was observed at least ten times. The chain links TRBV29-1 to TRBJ1-1, with 7 nucleotides matching TRBD1. The V gene end was trimmed by 4 bases and the J gene end by 5 bases; junction bases not matched to a gene: 7. The CDR3 is 13 residues long. CDR1 and CDR2 from the germline V gene are SQVTM and ANQGSEA. CDR3 amino acids: CSVAARQGTEAFF. The CDR3 coding sequence is TGCAGCGTTGCGGCGAGACAGGGAACTGAAGCTTTCTTT.

This clonotype was seen ten or more times. The V and J genes are TRBV12-3 or TRBV12-4 and TRBJ1-2; no definite D call. Trimming stripped 6 bases from V and 5 bases from J, with 13 bases between. CDR3 length equals 13 residues. CDR3 in amino acids: CASRGSDKYGYTF. The CDR3 DNA is TGTGCCAGCAGGGGGTCGGATAAGTATGGCTACACCTTC.

The chain recombines TRBV11-1 with TRBJ2-3; D assignment may be TRBD1 or TRBD2 (6 bases each). CDR1 and CDR2 (germline): SGHAT, FQDESV (reference sequence). This CDR3 contains 15 residues. V lost 4 bases and J 2 bases, leaving 13 bases between the germline ends. The CDR3 nucleotides read TGTGCCAGCAGCTCGAGGGGGACTTCCACAGATACGCAGTATTTT. Encoded protein: CASSSRGTSTDTQYF. The full variable domain, rest sourced from reference TRBV11-1 and TRBJ2-3, is EAEVAQSPRYKITEKSQAVAFWCDPISGHATLYWYRQILGQGPELLVQFQDESVVDDSQLPKDRFSAERLKGVDSTLKIQPAELGDSAMYLCASSSRGTSTDTQYFGPGTRLTVL.

Ten or more counts support this clonotype. The chain carries TRBV7-3 and TRBJ2-2; tentatively, D is TRBD1 (5 bases). V gave up 8 bases and J gave up 2 bases, with 12 bases separating them. Germline V CDR1 and CDR2: SGHTA, FQGTGA. This CDR3 contains 14 residues. In DNA form, the CDR3 reads TGTGCCAGCCAGCTGGGGCCCAACACCGGGGAGCTGTTTTTT. It specifies CASQLGPNTGELFF.